This T cell receptor beta chain was found in a study of glioma-infiltrating T cells. The CDR3 covers 14 residues. Germline CDR1 and CDR2: SGHTA and FQGTGA. V dropped 1 base and J dropped 2 bases, with 7 bases sitting between them. TCR alpha and beta CDR3 regions were amplified from RNA using iRepertoire nested multiplex PCR. For one-step reverse transcription and amplification, about 90-450 ng of tissue mRNA or PBMC total RNA was used. TCRdb recomputed calls from the multiplex PCR reads with MiXCR, one row per CDR3 protein. The table has about 110,000 distinct CDR3 sequences, approximately 26% seen once; the top ten hold around 30%. At least ten counts were recorded for this clonotype.

The sequencing input was glioma tissue, nonneoplastic brain tissue, or PBMCs (not recorded which). The V gene is TRBV7-3, the J gene TRBJ2-3; possibly TRBD1 or TRBD2 for D (6 bases each). The sequence was collected from a human donor with low-grade glioma or glioblastoma, undergoing nonglioma brain surgery, or in good health (not recorded which). The CDR3, as DNA: TGTGCCAGCAGCTTAAGGGGGGCCACAGATACGCAGTATTTT. Protein sequence: CASSLRGATDTQYF.